These T cell receptor beta chains were read from a single sample in a study of shared clonotypes between healthy human individuals. Libraries were prepared by immunoSEQ multiplex PCR; TCRdb keeps only in-frame clonotypes and omits some of them. The data hold around 700,000 clones, with around 72% observed a single time. Sequencing used memory CD4+ T cells sorted from blood. These receptors were taken from a woman in her 30s in good health. The CDR3 runs from the conserved cysteine through the conserved F or W. The D gene is left open where the match is weak. The size entry is marked missing in some rows and otherwise reads once, few, many or a size class.

d_gene	abundance	j_gene	v_gene	CDR3aa	CDR3nt
.	.	TRBJ1-5	TRBV27	CASRGAGASNQPQHF	TGTGCCAGCAGGGGAGCGGGGGCGAGCAATCAGCCCCAGCATTTT
.	.	TRBJ2-5	TRBV5-1	CASSQGGSTGFGETQYF	TGCGCCAGCAGCCAAGGGGGGTCCACGGGATTCGGAGAGACCCAGTACTTC
.	.	TRBJ2-7	TRBV2	CASSEVGYEQYF	TGTGCCAGCAGTGAAGTTGGATACGAGCAGTACTTC
.	.	TRBJ1-2	TRBV18	CASSPPVPDSFGYTF	TGTGCCAGCTCACCACCGGTTCCAGACTCCTTTGGCTACACCTTC
TRBD2	.	TRBJ2-5	TRBV12-5	CASGLGLGLAGGPRETQYF	TGTGCTAGTGGTTTGGGACTGGGACTAGCGGGAGGGCCGCGGGAGACCCAGTACTTC
TRBD1	.	TRBJ2-7	TRBV4-1	CASGRDRGIYEQYF	TGCGCCAGTGGCCGGGACAGGGGTATCTACGAGCAGTACTTC
.	.	TRBJ1-5	TRBV7-3	CASSLRGTYYSNQPQHF	TGTGCCAGCAGCTTAAGAGGTACCTACTATAGCAATCAGCCCCAGCATTTT
.	.	TRBJ1-1	TRBV2	CASSEQTPKDTEAFF	TGTGCCAGCAGTGAACAGACACCGAAAGACACTGAAGCTTTCTTT
.	once	TRBJ2-7	TRBV2	CASRGVEGARGEQYF	TGTGCCAGCAGGGGGGTTGAAGGGGCGAGGGGCGAGCAGTACTTC
TRBD1	.	TRBJ1-4	TRBV18	CASSPGQGFGGLFF	TGTGCCAGCTCACCGGGACAGGGATTCGGTGGGCTGTTTTTT
.	.	TRBJ2-2	TRBV5-1	CASSGTETGELFF	TGCGCCAGCAGCGGGACCGAGACCGGGGAGCTGTTTTTT
TRBD1	few	TRBJ2-1	TRBV18	CASSKRDRSYNEQFF	TGTGCCAGCTCAAAACGGGACAGGTCTTACAATGAGCAGTTCTTC
TRBD1	few	TRBJ1-2	TRBV7-2	CASSSSGQGGGYTF	TGTGCCAGCAGCTCATCAGGACAGGGTGGTGGCTACACCTTC
TRBD2	.	TRBJ2-2	TRBV7-2	CARTTSGSNHGELFF	TGTGCCAGGACGACTAGCGGGAGCAACCACGGGGAGCTGTTTTTT
.	.	TRBJ1-2	TRBV5-1	CASSQATNYGYTF	TGCGCCAGCAGCCAGGCGACTAACTATGGCTACACCTTC
.	few	TRBJ1-5	TRBV18	CASSPSQAVNQPQHF	TGTGCCAGCTCACCATCACAGGCGGTCAATCAGCCCCAGCATTTT
TRBD2	.	TRBJ2-3	TRBV2	CASSVLAGDGDTQYF	TGTGCCAGCAGTGTACTAGCGGGAGATGGAGATACGCAGTATTTT
.	.	TRBJ2-7	TRBV30	CAWSVLGVGEQYF	TGTGCCTGGAGTGTACTGGGGGTTGGCGAGCAGTACTTC
TRBD1	.	TRBJ2-2	TRBV6-5	CASRSKDRGPGELFF	TGTGCCAGCAGAAGCAAGGACAGGGGGCCCGGGGAGCTGTTTTTT
.	.	TRBJ2-7	TRBV18	CASSPGLSYEQYF	TGTGCCAGCTCACCAGGGCTGAGCTACGAGCAGTACTTC
.	.	TRBJ2-5	TRBV15	CATSRDYALRETQYF	TGTGCCACCAGCAGAGATTACGCGTTGCGGGAGACCCAGTACTTC
.	few	TRBJ2-3	TRBV10-2	CASSDTSTDTQYF	TGCGCCAGCAGTGATACTAGCACAGATACGCAGTATTTT
TRBD2	.	TRBJ2-5	TRBV28	CASSKILAGETQYF	TGTGCCAGCAGCAAAATCTTAGCGGGGGAGACCCAGTACTTC
TRBD1	.	TRBJ1-3	TRBV28	CASSPDRGSGNTIYF	TGTGCCAGCAGTCCAGACAGGGGCTCTGGAAACACCATATATTTT
TRBD2	.	TRBJ2-7	TRBV28	CASNPNPRASRGEQYF	TGTGCCAGCAACCCCAACCCCCGGGCGTCGCGGGGGGAGCAGTACTTC
TRBD2	.	TRBJ2-2	TRBV28	CASSTSGVGGGELFF	TGTGCCAGCAGTACTAGCGGAGTCGGGGGCGGGGAGCTGTTTTTT
.	.	TRBJ1-1	TRBV6-5	CASSFGARRNTEAFF	TGTGCCAGCAGTTTCGGGGCTCGCCGGAACACTGAAGCTTTCTTT
.	.	TRBJ2-3	TRBV10-2	CASRPADTQYF	TGCGCCAGCCGGCCGGCCGATACGCAGTATTTT
TRBD1	once	TRBJ2-1	TRBV25-1	CASSESTGAYNEQFF	TGTGCCAGCAGTGAATCGACAGGGGCCTACAATGAGCAGTTCTTC
.	few	TRBJ1-1	TRBV15	CATSRNPRAANTEAFF	TGTGCCACCAGCAGAAACCCTCGGGCTGCCAACACTGAAGCTTTCTTT
.	few	TRBJ2-7	TRBV11-2	CASSLEVGSYEQYF	TGTGCCAGCAGCTTAGAAGTGGGCTCCTACGAGCAGTACTTC
.	.	TRBJ1-3	TRBV9	CASSVDGDTIYF	TGTGCCAGCAGCGTAGATGGGGACACCATATATTTT
.	few	TRBJ1-3	TRBV7-8	CASSLQGGGNTIYF	TGTGCCAGCAGCTTACAGGGTGGTGGAAACACCATATATTTT
.	.	TRBJ2-7	TRBV30	CAWSGQTREQYF	TGTGCCTGGAGTGGACAGACTAGGGAGCAGTACTTC
TRBD1	.	TRBJ1-2	TRBV10-2	CASLQGQGFGYTF	TGCGCCAGCCTACAGGGACAGGGGTTTGGCTACACCTTC
TRBD2	.	TRBJ2-3	TRBV7-3	CASSPGSGGSTDTQYF	TGTGCCAGCAGCCCCGGGAGCGGGGGGAGCACAGATACGCAGTATTTT
.	.	TRBJ1-2	TRBV7-2	CASSWDRGRVGYTF	TGTGCCAGCAGCTGGGACCGGGGAAGGGTGGGCTACACCTTC
.	.	TRBJ2-3	TRBV5-6	CASSLVSGTEIDTQYF	TGTGCCAGCAGCTTGGTCTCCGGGACTGAAATTGATACGCAGTATTTT
.	.	TRBJ2-3	TRBV28	CASRGVFLLTDTQYF	TGTGCCAGCAGAGGGGTCTTTCTACTCACAGATACGCAGTATTTT
TRBD2	.	TRBJ2-7	TRBV5-1	CASSPTGTRVYEQYF	TGCGCCAGCAGCCCCACCGGGACTAGGGTCTACGAGCAGTACTTC
.	.	TRBJ2-4	TRBV15	CATSMVALAKNIQYF	TGTGCCACCAGCATGGTAGCTCTTGCCAAAAACATTCAGTACTTC
.	.	TRBJ1-5	TRBV4-1	CASSYAGNEAQPQHF	TGCGCCAGCAGCTACGCCGGGAACGAGGCCCAGCCCCAGCATTTT
TRBD2	.	TRBJ2-5	TRBV28	CASRKLAGGPGETQYF	TGTGCCAGCAGAAAACTAGCGGGAGGGCCAGGAGAGACCCAGTACTTC
.	.	TRBJ1-3	TRBV28	CASSGPRGGRRNTIYF	TGTGCCAGCAGTGGGCCCAGGGGAGGACGTAGAAACACCATATATTTT
.	.	TRBJ1-3	TRBV11-2	CASSSGTLRNTIYF	TGTGCCAGCAGTTCAGGGACCCTTAGAAACACCATATATTTT
TRBD2	.	TRBJ2-2	TRBV27	CASSPGGLAGELFF	TGTGCCAGCAGTCCGGGGGGACTCGCCGGGGAGCTGTTTTTT
.	.	TRBJ2-7	TRBV6-6	CASSAWPEQYF	TGTGCCAGCAGTGCGTGGCCCGAGCAGTACTTC
TRBD2	.	TRBJ2-7	TRBV14	CASSQGSIASGKTYEQYF	TGTGCCAGCAGCCAAGGATCTATCGCTAGCGGGAAAACCTACGAGCAGTACTTC
.	.	TRBJ2-5	TRBV10-3	CAISGPQETQYF	TGTGCCATCAGTGGGCCCCAAGAGACCCAGTACTTC
.	.	TRBJ2-1	TRBV28	CASSPLGRHNEQFF	TGTGCCAGCAGTCCCCTGGGACGCCACAATGAGCAGTTCTTC
.	once	TRBJ1-3	TRBV5-5	CASSFYRSSGNTIYF	TGTGCCAGCAGCTTCTACAGGTCTTCTGGAAACACCATATATTTT
.	.	TRBJ2-7	TRBV5-6	CASTSGLSSYEQYF	TGTGCCAGCACCTCCGGGCTGAGCTCCTACGAGCAGTACTTC
.	.	TRBJ2-7	TRBV10-2	CASSDAKLRPYEQYF	TGCGCCAGCAGTGATGCGAAGCTCAGACCCTACGAGCAGTACTTC